This TCR beta chain was captured in a study of blood T cells in healthy people across ages. Through a sample-barcoded 5' primer and a J-beta primer mix, a second PCR was run for roughly 7 to 11 cycles. TCRdb analysed the 5' RACE reads with MiXCR anew, one entry per CDR3 protein. The repertoire holds under 800,000 distinct CDR3 sequences, with roughly 20% as singletons. Trimming shortened V by 2 bases and J by 0 bases, and 17 bases separated the two germline ends. CDR3 length: 18 amino acids. CDR1 is SGHVS and CDR2 is FNYEAQ in the germline V gene. J is TRBJ2-1 and V is TRBV7-6, with a tentative D call TRBD2 (6 bases). The clonotype originates from a man aged 65 to 79 in good health. What was sequenced was blood. The CDR3 coding sequence is TGTGCCAGCAGCTTATATATCGACGCGGGATCCTCCTACAATGAGCAGTTCTTC. Protein product: CASSLYIDAGSSYNEQFF.